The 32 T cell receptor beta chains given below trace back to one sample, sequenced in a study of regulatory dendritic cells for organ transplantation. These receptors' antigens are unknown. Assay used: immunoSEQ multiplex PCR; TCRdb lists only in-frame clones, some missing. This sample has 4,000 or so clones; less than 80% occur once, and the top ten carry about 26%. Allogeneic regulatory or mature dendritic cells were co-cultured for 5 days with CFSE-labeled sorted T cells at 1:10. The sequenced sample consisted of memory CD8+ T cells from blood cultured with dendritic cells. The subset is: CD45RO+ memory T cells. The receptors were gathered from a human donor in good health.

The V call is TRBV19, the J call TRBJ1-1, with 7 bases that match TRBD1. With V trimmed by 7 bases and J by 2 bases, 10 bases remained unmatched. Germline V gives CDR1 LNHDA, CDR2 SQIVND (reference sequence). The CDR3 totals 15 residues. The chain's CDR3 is CASMGRRGRNTEAFF. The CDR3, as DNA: TGTGCCAGTATGGGTAGAAGGGGGCGCAACACTGAAGCTTTCTTT.

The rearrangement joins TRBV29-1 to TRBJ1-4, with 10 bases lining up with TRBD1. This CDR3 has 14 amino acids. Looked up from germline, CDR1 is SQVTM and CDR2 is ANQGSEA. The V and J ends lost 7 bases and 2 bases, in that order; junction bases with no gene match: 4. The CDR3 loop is CSAGQGGTNEKLFF. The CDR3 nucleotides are TGCAGCGCTGGACAGGGGGGGACTAATGAAAAACTGTTTTTT.

The CDR3 sequence is CASSRAGEGSREQYF. For the CDR3, the DNA is TGTGCCAGCAGCCGAGCGGGTGAGGGGTCGCGGGAGCAGTACTTC. The gene calls are TRBV14 and TRBJ2-7, with a weak D call TRBD2 (6 bases). The CDR3 length is 15 residues. The germline V gene encodes CDR1 SGHDN and CDR2 FVKESK. The germline V and J ends were trimmed by 4 bases and 7 bases, with 20 bases remaining between them.

In nucleotides, the CDR3 is TGCAGCGTGGGCAATCCATACGGCAATGAGCAGTTCTTC. It encodes CSVGNPYGNEQFF. The chain links TRBV29-1 to TRBJ2-1; D not certain. CDR1 is SQVTM, CDR2 ANQGSEA, per germline. The CDR3 totals 13 residues. V lost 6 bases and J 6 bases, leaving 15 bases between the germline ends.

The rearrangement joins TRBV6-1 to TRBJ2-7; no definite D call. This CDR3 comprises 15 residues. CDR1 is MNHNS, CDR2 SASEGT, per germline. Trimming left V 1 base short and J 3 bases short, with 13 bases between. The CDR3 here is CASSEDPTTNYEQYF. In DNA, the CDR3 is TGTGCCAGCAGTGAAGATCCAACGACCAACTACGAGCAGTACTTC.

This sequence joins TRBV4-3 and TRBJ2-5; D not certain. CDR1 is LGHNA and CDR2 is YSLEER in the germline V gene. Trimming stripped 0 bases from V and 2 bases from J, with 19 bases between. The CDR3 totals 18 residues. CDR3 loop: CASSQEVSIWRPQETQYF. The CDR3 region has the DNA TGCGCCAGCAGCCAAGAGGTTTCCATCTGGCGGCCACAAGAGACCCAGTACTTC.

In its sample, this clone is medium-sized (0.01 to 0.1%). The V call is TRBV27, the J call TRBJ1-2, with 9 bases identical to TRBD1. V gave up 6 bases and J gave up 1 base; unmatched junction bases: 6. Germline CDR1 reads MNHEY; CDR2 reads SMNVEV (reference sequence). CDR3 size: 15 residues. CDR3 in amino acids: CASRLRDRVNYGYTF. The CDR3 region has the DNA TGTGCCAGCAGACTCCGGGACAGGGTTAACTATGGCTACACCTTC.

The CDR3 here is CASSLYASGSGGRNEQFF. In DNA, the CDR3 is TGTGCCAGCAGTCTTTACGCTAGCGGGAGTGGAGGTAGAAATGAGCAGTTCTTC. The chain has TRBV2 and TRBJ2-1, with 10 positions matching TRBD2. J gave up 7 bases and V 5 bases, and 17 bases lay outside the gene matches. Germline CDR1 reads SNHLY; CDR2 reads FYNNEI. The CDR3 runs 18 residues.

CDR3 protein: CASSPLSGTSSLEQYF. CDR3 bases: TGTGCCAGCAGTCCCCTCTCCGGGACTAGCAGTCTCGAGCAGTACTTC. This chain joins TRBV28 and TRBJ2-7, with 9 bases fitting TRBD2. The length of the CDR3 is 16 residues. CDR1 is MDHEN, CDR2 SYDVKM, per germline. V lost 5 bases and J lost 6; bases outside the gene matches: 14. Full variable domain (remainder filled in from reference TRBV28 and TRBJ2-7): DVKVTQSSRYLVKRTGEKVFLECVQDMDHENMFWYRQDPGLGLRLIYFSYDVKMKEKGDIPEGYSVSREKKERFSLILESASTNQTSMYLCASSPLSGTSSLEQYFGPGTRLTVT.

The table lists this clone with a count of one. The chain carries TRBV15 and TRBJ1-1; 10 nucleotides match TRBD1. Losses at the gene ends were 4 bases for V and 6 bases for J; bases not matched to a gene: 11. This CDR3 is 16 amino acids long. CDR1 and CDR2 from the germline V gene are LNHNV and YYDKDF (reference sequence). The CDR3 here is CATSTNMGTGAAEAFF. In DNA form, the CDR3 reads TGTGCCACCAGCACGAATATGGGGACAGGGGCCGCTGAAGCTTTCTTT.

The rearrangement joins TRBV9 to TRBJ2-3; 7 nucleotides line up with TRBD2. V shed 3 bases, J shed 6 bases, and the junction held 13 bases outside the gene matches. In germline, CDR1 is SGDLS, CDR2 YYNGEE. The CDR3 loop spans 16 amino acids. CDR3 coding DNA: TGTGCCAGCAGCGACGGGGGTGCGGGAGTGTCGGATACGCAGTATTTT. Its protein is CASSDGGAGVSDTQYF.

As DNA, the CDR3 is TGTGCCAGCAGTCCGACCCCACAGGGGGCCAAAAACATTCAGTACTTC. Translating it yields CASSPTPQGAKNIQYF. The J gene is TRBJ2-4, the V gene TRBV27; 7 nucleotides match TRBD1. After removal of 5 bases from V and 1 base from J, the junction contained 8 bases not matched to a gene. The length of the CDR3 is 16 residues. CDR1 is MNHEY, CDR2 SMNVEV, per germline (reference sequence).

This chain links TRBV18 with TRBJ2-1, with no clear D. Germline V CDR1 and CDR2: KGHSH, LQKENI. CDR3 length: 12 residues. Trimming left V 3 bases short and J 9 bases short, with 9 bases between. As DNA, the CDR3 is TGTGCCAGCTCACCTGGTGTGCCTGAGCAGTTCTTC. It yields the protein CASSPGVPEQFF.

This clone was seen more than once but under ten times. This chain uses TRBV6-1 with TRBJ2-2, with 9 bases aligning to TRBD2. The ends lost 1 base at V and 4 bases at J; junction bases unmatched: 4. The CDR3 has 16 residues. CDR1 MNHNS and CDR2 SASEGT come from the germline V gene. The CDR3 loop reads CASSEGPGLATGELFF. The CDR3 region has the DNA TGTGCCAGCAGTGAAGGTCCGGGACTAGCCACCGGGGAGCTGTTTTTT.

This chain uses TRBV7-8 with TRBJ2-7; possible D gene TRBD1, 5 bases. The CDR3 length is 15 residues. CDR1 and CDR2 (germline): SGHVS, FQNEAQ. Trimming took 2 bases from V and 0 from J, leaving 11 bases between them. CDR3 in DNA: TGTGCCAGCAGCTTATCGCAGGGTCCCTCCTACGAGCAGTACTTC. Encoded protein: CASSLSQGPSYEQYF.

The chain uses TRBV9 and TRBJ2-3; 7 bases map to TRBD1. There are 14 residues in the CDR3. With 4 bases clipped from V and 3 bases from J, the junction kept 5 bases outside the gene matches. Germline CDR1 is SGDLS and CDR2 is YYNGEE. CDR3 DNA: TGTGCCAGCAGCCCCAGCAGGGGGACAGATACGCAGTATTTT. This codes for CASSPSRGTDTQYF.

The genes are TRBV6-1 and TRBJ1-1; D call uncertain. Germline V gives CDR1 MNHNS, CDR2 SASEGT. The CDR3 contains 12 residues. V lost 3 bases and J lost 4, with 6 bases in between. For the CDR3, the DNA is TGTGCCAGCAGTGAGGAGGTCACTGAAGCTTTCTTT. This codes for CASSEEVTEAFF.

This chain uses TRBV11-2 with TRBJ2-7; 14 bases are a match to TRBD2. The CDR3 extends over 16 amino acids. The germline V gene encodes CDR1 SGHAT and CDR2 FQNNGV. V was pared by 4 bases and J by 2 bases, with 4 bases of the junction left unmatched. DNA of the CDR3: TGTGCCAGCAGCTCGGGACTAGCGGGGGTAACCTACGAGCAGTACTTC. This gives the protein CASSSGLAGVTYEQYF. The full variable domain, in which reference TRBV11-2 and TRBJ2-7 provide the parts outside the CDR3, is EAGVAQSPRYKIIEKRQSVAFWCNPISGHATLYWYQQILGQGPKLLIQFQNNGVVDDSQLPKDRFSAERLKGVDSTLKIQPAKLEDSAVYLCASSSGLAGVTYEQYFGPGTRLTVT.

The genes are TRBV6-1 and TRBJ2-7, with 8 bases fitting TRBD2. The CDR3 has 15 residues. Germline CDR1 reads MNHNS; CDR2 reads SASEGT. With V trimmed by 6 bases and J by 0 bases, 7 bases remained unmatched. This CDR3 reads CASRAESGSSYEQYF. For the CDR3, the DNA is TGTGCCAGCAGGGCCGAAAGCGGGAGCTCCTACGAGCAGTACTTC.

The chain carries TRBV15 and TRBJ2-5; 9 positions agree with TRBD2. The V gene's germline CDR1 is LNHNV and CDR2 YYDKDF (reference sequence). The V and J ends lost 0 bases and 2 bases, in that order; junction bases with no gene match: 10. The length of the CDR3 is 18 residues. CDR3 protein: CATSRDPGTSLSQETQYF. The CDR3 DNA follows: TGTGCCACCAGCAGAGATCCTGGGACTAGCTTGTCACAAGAGACCCAGTACTTC.

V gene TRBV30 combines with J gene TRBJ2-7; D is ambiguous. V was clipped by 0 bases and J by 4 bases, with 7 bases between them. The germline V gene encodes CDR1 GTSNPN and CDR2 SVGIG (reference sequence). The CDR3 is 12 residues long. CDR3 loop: CAWSVLSYEQYF. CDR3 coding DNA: TGTGCCTGGAGTGTACTAAGTTACGAGCAGTACTTC. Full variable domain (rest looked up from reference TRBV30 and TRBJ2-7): SQTIHQWPATLVQPVGSPLSLECTVEGTSNPNLYWYRQAAGRGLQLLFYSVGIGQISSEVPQNLSASRPQDRQFILSSKKLLLSDSGFYLCAWSVLSYEQYFGPGTRLTVT.

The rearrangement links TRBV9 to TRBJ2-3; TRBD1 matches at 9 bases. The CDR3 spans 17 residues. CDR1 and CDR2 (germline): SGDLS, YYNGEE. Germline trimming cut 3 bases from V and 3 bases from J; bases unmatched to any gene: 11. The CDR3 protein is CASSADPGQGLTDTQYF. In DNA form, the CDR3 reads TGTGCCAGCAGCGCGGACCCGGGACAGGGTTTAACAGATACGCAGTATTTT.

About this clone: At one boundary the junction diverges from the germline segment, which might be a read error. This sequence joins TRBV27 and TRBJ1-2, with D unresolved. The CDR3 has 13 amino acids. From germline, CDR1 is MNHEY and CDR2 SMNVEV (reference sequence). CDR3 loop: CASSIGPDGSVAF. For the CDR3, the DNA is TGTGCCAGCAGTATCGGCCCGGACGGGTCGGTAGCCTTC.

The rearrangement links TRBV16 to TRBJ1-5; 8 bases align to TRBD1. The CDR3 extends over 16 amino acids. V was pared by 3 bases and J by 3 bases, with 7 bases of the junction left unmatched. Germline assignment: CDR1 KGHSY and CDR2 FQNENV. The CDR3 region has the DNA TGTGCCAGCAGCCACCCACTGGACAGGGACAATCAGCCCCAGCATTTT. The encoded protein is CASSHPLDRDNQPQHF.

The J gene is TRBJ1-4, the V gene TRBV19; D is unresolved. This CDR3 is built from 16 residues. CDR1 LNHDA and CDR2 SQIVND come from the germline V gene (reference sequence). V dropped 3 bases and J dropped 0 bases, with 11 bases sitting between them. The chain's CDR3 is CASSIVGYSTNEKLFF. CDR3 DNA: TGTGCCAGTAGTATTGTAGGATATTCAACTAATGAAAAACTGTTTTTT.

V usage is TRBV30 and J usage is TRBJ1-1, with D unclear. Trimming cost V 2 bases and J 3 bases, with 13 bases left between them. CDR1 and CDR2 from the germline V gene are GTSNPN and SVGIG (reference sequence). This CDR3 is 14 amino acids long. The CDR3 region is CAWSRAYEYTEAFF. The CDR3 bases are TGTGCCTGGAGTAGGGCTTATGAATACACTGAAGCTTTCTTT.

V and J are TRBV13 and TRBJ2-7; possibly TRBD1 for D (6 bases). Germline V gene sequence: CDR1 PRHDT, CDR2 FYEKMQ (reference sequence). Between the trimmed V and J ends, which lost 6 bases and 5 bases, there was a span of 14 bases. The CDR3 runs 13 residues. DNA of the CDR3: TGTGCCAGCAGTCGGCCACAGGGTCACGAGCAGTACTTC. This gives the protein CASSRPQGHEQYF.

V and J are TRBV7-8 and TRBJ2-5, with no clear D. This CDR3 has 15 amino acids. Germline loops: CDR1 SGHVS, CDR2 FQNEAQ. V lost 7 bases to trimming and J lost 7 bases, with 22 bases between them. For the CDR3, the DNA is TGTGCCAGCACCGCAAAAGGGTCTGGCCGCGTGACCCAGTACTTC. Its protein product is CASTAKGSGRVTQYF. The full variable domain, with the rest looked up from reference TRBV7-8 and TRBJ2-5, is GAGVSQSPRYKVAKRGQDVALRCDPISGHVSLFWYQQALGQGPEFLTYFQNEAQLDKSGLPSDRFFAERPEGSVSTLKIQRTQQEDSAVYLCASTAKGSGRVTQYFGPGTRLLVL.

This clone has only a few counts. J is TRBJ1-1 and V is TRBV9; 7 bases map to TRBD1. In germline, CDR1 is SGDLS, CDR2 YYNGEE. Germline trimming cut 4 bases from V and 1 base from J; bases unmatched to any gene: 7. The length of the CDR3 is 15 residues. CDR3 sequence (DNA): TGTGCCAGCAGCACAGGACAGGTCACGAACACTGAAGCTTTCTTT. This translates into CASSTGQVTNTEAFF.

The CDR3 coding sequence is TGTGCCAGCAGTGAACTAGCGGGGGGGCAAGAGACCCAGTACTTC. Translated: CASSELAGGQETQYF. The chain links TRBV6-1 to TRBJ2-5; TRBD2 agrees at 12 bases. Germline V CDR1 and CDR2: MNHNS, SASEGT. V dropped 2 bases and J dropped 2; count of bases not matched to a gene: 0. This CDR3 comprises 15 residues.

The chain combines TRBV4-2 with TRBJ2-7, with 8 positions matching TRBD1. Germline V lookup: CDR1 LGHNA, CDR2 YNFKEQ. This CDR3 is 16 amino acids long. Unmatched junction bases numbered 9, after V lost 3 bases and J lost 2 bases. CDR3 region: CASSHPGQAGTYEQYF. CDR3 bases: TGTGCCAGCAGCCACCCGGGACAGGCGGGGACCTACGAGCAGTACTTC.

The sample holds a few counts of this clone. The CDR3: CASSLGEGWYGYTF. The CDR3 DNA is TGTGCCAGCAGCTTAGGAGAGGGGTGGTATGGCTACACCTTC. This chain connects TRBV7-9 to TRBJ1-2; D is perhaps TRBD1 (5 bases). Germline V CDR1 and CDR2: SEHNR, FQNEAQ (reference sequence). The length of the CDR3 is 14 residues. Deletions cut 1 base from V and 5 bases from J, with 11 bases between.